This T cell receptor beta chain appears in the sequencing data of a study of blood T cells in healthy people across ages. V shed 6 bases, J shed 6 bases, and the junction held 13 bases outside the gene matches. Looked up from germline, CDR1 is DFQATT and CDR2 is SNEGSKA (reference sequence). This CDR3 is 15 amino acids long. A second roughly 7 to 11 cycle PCR used barcoded and J-beta primers. TCRdb recomputed calls from the 5' RACE reads with MiXCR, one row per CDR3 protein. The profile shows approximately 770,000 distinct CDR3 sequences, roughly 60% of them singletons. The sequence was obtained from a man aged 25 to 40 in good health. The sequenced sample consisted of blood. The rearrangement links TRBV20-1 to TRBJ2-1; 8 bases map to TRBD2. For the CDR3, the DNA is TGCAGTGCCTATAATCCGGGACTAGGCGTCAATGAGCAGTTCTTC. This translates into CSAYNPGLGVNEQFF.